The entry below describes one TCR beta chain. The entry originates in a study of T cell responses to AZD1222 COVID-19 vaccine. Germline CDR1 is MNHEY and CDR2 is SMNVEV (reference sequence). With V trimmed by 5 bases and J by 5 bases, 10 bases remained unmatched. CDR3 size: 15 residues. Generated by immunoSEQ multiplex PCR, the TCRdb table keeps only in-frame clones and is missing some. The sample consists of around 130,000 clones, around 90% of them appearing once. This TCR came from an adult in good health. The chain is built from TRBV27 and TRBJ1-1; 8 nucleotides agree with TRBD1. The source was peripheral blood, collected on day 0 of MenACWY control vaccination. CDR3 sequence reads: CASSPPQGARTEAFF. The CDR3 DNA reads TGTGCCAGCAGTCCCCCTCAGGGGGCGAGGACTGAAGCTTTCTTT.